These 32 T cell receptor beta chains were sequenced from one sample in a study of cytomegalovirus exposure and HLA in healthy donors. The PCR contained 60 Vbeta and 13 Jbeta primers. TCRdb keeps only in-frame clones here, not all; method: immunoSEQ multiplex PCR. The sample holds 90,000 to 120,000 clones, about 80% seen once. The sample comprised PBMCs. Every receptor here comes from a man aged 25-40 years in good health and CMV-seronegative.

This clone is a singleton in its sample. This rearrangement joins TRBV5-6 to TRBJ2-5; maybe TRBD1 (6 bases). The CDR3 spans 14 residues. Trimming stripped 2 bases from V and 1 base from J, with 9 bases between. Germline values: CDR1 SGHDT, CDR2 YYEEEE. For the CDR3, the DNA is TGTGCCAGCAGCTTTAGGGGGAGCCAAGAGACCCAGTACTTC. As protein: CASSFRGSQETQYF. The full variable domain, its missing parts supplied by reference TRBV5-6 and TRBJ2-5, is DAGVTQSPTHLIKTRGQQVTLRCSPKSGHDTVSWYQQALGQGPQFIFQYYEEEERQRGNFPDRFSGHQFPNYSSELNVNALLLGDSALYLCASSFRGSQETQYFGPGTRLLVL.

The chain has TRBV7-9 and TRBJ2-3, with 9 bases identical to TRBD1. CDR3 length: 15 amino acids. The ends lost 5 bases at V and 3 bases at J; junction bases unmatched: 6. Germline lookup yields CDR1 SEHNR and CDR2 FQNEAQ (reference sequence). The CDR3 region is CASSDRDRVTDTQYF. The DNA for the CDR3 is TGTGCCAGCAGCGACCGGGACAGGGTGACAGATACGCAGTATTTT.

The genes are TRBV4-1 and TRBJ1-3, with D hard to call. The CDR3 consists of 17 residues. CDR1 MGHRA and CDR2 YSYEKL come from the germline V gene. The V end lost 1 base, the J end lost 0 bases, and 13 bases lay between the germline ends. As DNA, the CDR3 is TGCGCCAGCAGCCAAGGGAGAGCTTCTGCCTCTGGAAACACCATATATTTT. It is translated as CASSQGRASASGNTIYF.

The chain has TRBV6-1 and TRBJ2-7; TRBD2 matches 7 bases. This CDR3 spans 16 amino acids. The germline CDR1 and CDR2 sequences are MNHNS and SASEGT. V dropped 1 base and J dropped 2; count of bases not matched to a gene: 8. CDR3 amino acids: CASSEEVLAETYEQYF. The DNA for the CDR3 is TGTGCCAGCAGTGAAGAGGTGCTAGCGGAAACCTACGAGCAGTACTTC.

The V call is TRBV7-6, the J call TRBJ2-3; D uncertain. Trimming shortened V by 1 base and J by 3 bases, and 8 bases separated the two germline ends. The CDR3 is 14 residues long. Germline values: CDR1 SGHVS, CDR2 FNYEAQ. CDR3 region: CASSLEPRTDTQYF. In DNA form, the CDR3 reads TGTGCCAGCAGCTTAGAACCTAGGACAGATACGCAGTATTTT.

CDR3 in amino acids: CATRGGQGGDYGYTF. The CDR3 DNA reads as TGTGCCACCCGCGGAGGACAGGGCGGCGACTATGGCTACACCTTC. The chain links TRBV7-2 to TRBJ1-2, with 8 bases aligning to TRBD1. Trimming at V came to 10 bases and at J to 3 bases, leaving 13 bases not matched to a gene. The germline V gene has CDR1 SGHTA and CDR2 FQGNSA. The CDR3 covers 15 residues.

This clone was recorded once. The chain uses TRBV6-1 and TRBJ2-2; no reliable D call. Trimming stripped 10 bases from V and 1 base from J, with 10 bases between. The CDR3 length is 13 residues. Germline lookup yields CDR1 MNHNS and CDR2 SASEGT. CDR3 sequence: CATQEGNTGELFF. The CDR3 DNA reads TGTGCCACCCAGGAAGGGAACACCGGGGAGCTGTTTTTT.

The CDR3 DNA reads TGTGCCAGCAGCTTAGAGCGGAACTATGGCTACACCTTC. Translated, it gives CASSLERNYGYTF. This sequence joins TRBV5-6 and TRBJ1-2; D call uncertain. Germline loops: CDR1 SGHDT, CDR2 YYEEEE. This CDR3 region has 13 residues. V lost 2 bases and J 2 bases, leaving 7 bases between the germline ends.

The rearrangement joins TRBV27 to TRBJ2-2, with a possible D match to TRBD2 (6 bases). Trimming shortened V by 5 bases and J by 6 bases, and 16 bases separated the two germline ends. The CDR3 is made up of 15 amino acids. Germline CDR1 reads MNHEY; CDR2 reads SMNVEV (reference sequence). The CDR3 here is CASSTGVFKAGELFF. The DNA for the CDR3 is TGTGCCAGCAGTACGGGAGTATTTAAGGCCGGGGAGCTGTTTTTT.

The chain combines TRBV4-2 with TRBJ2-5; 11 bases are a match to TRBD2. V lost 0 bases to trimming and J lost 4 bases; unmatched junction nucleotides: 1. CDR3 length equals 15 residues. CDR1 is LGHNA and CDR2 is YNFKEQ in the germline V gene. For the CDR3, the DNA is TGTGCCAGCAGCCAAGATAGCGGGAGGGCAGAGACCCAGTACTTC. This encodes CASSQDSGRAETQYF.

The chain combines TRBV7-8 with TRBJ2-2; TRBD1 matches at 11 bases. There are 15 residues in the CDR3. V lost 5 bases and J lost 4; bases outside the gene matches: 3. Germline loops: CDR1 SGHVS, CDR2 FQNEAQ. CDR3: CASSRGTGGTGELFF. In DNA, the CDR3 is TGTGCCAGCAGCCGGGGGACAGGGGGCACCGGGGAGCTGTTTTTT.

At least ten counts were recorded for this clone. The chain carries TRBV5-3 and TRBJ2-1; TRBD2 agrees at 12 bases. TRBV5-3 is placed among ORFs of uncertain function. Trimming removed 4 bases from V and 2 bases from J; junction bases left unmatched: 7. The CDR3 length is 17 residues. The CDR3 spells CARSLRTSGETYNEQFF. The CDR3 DNA follows: TGTGCCAGAAGCCTCCGGACTAGCGGGGAGACCTACAATGAGCAGTTCTTC.

The rearrangement joins TRBV7-2 to TRBJ2-3; 9 bases are shared with TRBD1. This CDR3 has 15 residues. Unmatched junction bases numbered 2, after V lost 1 base and J lost 3 bases. The germline CDR1 and CDR2 sequences are SGHTA and FQGNSA. CDR3 coding DNA: TGTGCCAGCAGCTTAGAAGGACAGGGGACAGATACGCAGTATTTT. Its protein is CASSLEGQGTDTQYF.

The CDR3 DNA reads as TGTGCCAGCAGCTTGGTGACTAGCGGGATAAGGGAGACCCAGTACTTC. This sequence encodes CASSLVTSGIRETQYF. The V gene is TRBV7-9, the J gene TRBJ2-5, with 11 bases matching TRBD2. V dropped 3 bases and J dropped 5; count of bases not matched to a gene: 8. Germline lookup yields CDR1 SEHNR and CDR2 FQNEAQ (reference sequence). The length of the CDR3 is 16 residues.

Regarding this clone: One end of the junction fails to match germline, which may point to a read error. The rearrangement joins TRBV7-9 to TRBJ2-3; 9 bases fit TRBD2. CDR1 and CDR2 (germline): SEHNR, FQNEAQ (reference sequence). The CDR3 loop spans 17 amino acids. The CDR3 DNA follows: TGTTCCAGCAGCGCGACCTTAGCGGGAGTCAGTCCAGATACGCAGTATTTT. Protein sequence: CSSSATLAGVSPDTQYF.

Only one count was recorded for this clone. V gene TRBV7-6 combines with J gene TRBJ2-5, with a weak D call TRBD2 (7 bases). The V end lost 6 bases, the J end lost 5 bases, and 22 bases lay between the germline ends. CDR3 length equals 16 residues. From germline, CDR1 is SGHVS and CDR2 FNYEAQ. CDR3 in DNA: TGTGCCAGCAGTACCGGGACTACAGGGAGGAGGGAGACCCAGTACTTC. This gives the protein CASSTGTTGRRETQYF.

This clone was detected a few times. This chain links TRBV28 with TRBJ1-3; no definite D call. Germline-derived CDR1 and CDR2 are MDHEN and SYDVKM. Trimming pared 3 bases from V and 3 bases from J, leaving 18 bases between. CDR3 length: 17 residues. The CDR3 loop reads CASSFSFAGSGGNTIYF. The CDR3 nucleotides are TGTGCCAGCAGTTTTTCATTTGCGGGGAGTGGTGGAAACACCATATATTTT.

V usage is TRBV4-1 and J usage is TRBJ2-7; D is unresolved. Germline values: CDR1 MGHRA, CDR2 YSYEKL. Trimming took 4 bases from V and 4 from J, leaving 11 bases between them. This CDR3 contains 13 residues. The chain's CDR3 is CASSPTPQYEQYF. CDR3 in DNA: TGCGCCAGCAGCCCTACGCCCCAATACGAGCAGTACTTC.

The chain carries TRBV4-1 and TRBJ2-5; possible D gene TRBD2, 7 bases. Germline V CDR1 and CDR2: MGHRA, YSYEKL. The V and J ends lost 1 base and 5 bases respectively, with 14 bases between them. The CDR3 consists of 15 residues. CDR3 protein: CASSQAGGLWETQYF. CDR3 nucleotide sequence: TGCGCCAGCAGCCAAGCGGGGGGCCTATGGGAGACCCAGTACTTC.

This chain connects TRBV4-1 to TRBJ2-1; D is unclear. The CDR3 is 13 amino acids. Germline CDR1 is MGHRA and CDR2 is YSYEKL. Trimming cost V 1 base and J 7 bases, with 8 bases left between them. For the CDR3, the DNA is TGCGCCAGCAGCCAAGGAAACCAGAATGAGCAGTTCTTC. This codes for CASSQGNQNEQFF.

The V gene is TRBV28, the J gene TRBJ2-7; D is perhaps TRBD1 (6 bases). This CDR3 has 15 amino acids. Trimming took off 7 bases at V and 3 bases at J, with 19 bases between the two ends. Germline loops: CDR1 MDHEN, CDR2 SYDVKM. The CDR3 DNA follows: TGTGCCAGCATCCCGAGGGGGAGTGGTTTCTACGAGCAGTACTTC. Translation: CASIPRGSGFYEQYF.

V usage is TRBV4-1 and J usage is TRBJ1-5, with TRBD1 matching over 10 bases. Germline CDR1 reads MGHRA; CDR2 reads YSYEKL. The CDR3 is 15 amino acids. V dropped 1 base and J dropped 5; count of bases not matched to a gene: 2. CDR3 coding DNA: TGCGCCAGCAGCCAAGGGGGGACAGGGGATCAGCCCCAGCATTTT. Protein product: CASSQGGTGDQPQHF.

The J gene is TRBJ2-5, the V gene TRBV7-9, with a tentative D call TRBD1 (5 bases). This CDR3 has 14 amino acids. CDR1 is SEHNR, CDR2 FQNEAQ, per germline (reference sequence). V lost 1 base to trimming and J lost 5 bases, with 11 bases between them. CDR3 residues: CASSLVPGRETQYF. CDR3 nucleotide sequence: TGTGCCAGCAGCTTAGTCCCAGGGCGGGAGACCCAGTACTTC.

Here the CDR3 reads CASSERATSTDTQYF. CDR3 DNA: TGTGCCAGCAGTGAGCGGGCCACCTCCACAGATACGCAGTATTTT. The chain employs TRBV2 and TRBJ2-3; D is perhaps TRBD2 (5 bases). V shed 3 bases and J shed 2 bases, with 12 bases lying between them. CDR1 is SNHLY and CDR2 is FYNNEI in the germline V gene. This CDR3 contains 15 residues.

The chain employs TRBV6-5 and TRBJ1-1, with TRBD1 identical over 7 bases. CDR1 MNHEY and CDR2 SVGAGI come from the germline V gene. The CDR3 runs to 14 residues. V lost 4 bases, J lost 4 bases, and 6 bases stayed unmatched. The CDR3 region is CASSWGDRPTEAFF. In DNA, the CDR3 is TGTGCCAGCAGTTGGGGGGACAGACCCACTGAAGCTTTCTTT.

This clone was picked up a small number of times. J is TRBJ2-7 and V is TRBV28, with D possibly matching TRBD1 (5 bases). Trimming took 7 bases from V and 2 from J, leaving 12 bases between them. This CDR3 spans 13 amino acids. Germline V CDR1 and CDR2: MDHEN, SYDVKM. Here the CDR3 reads CASTAQDPYEQYF. CDR3 DNA sequence: TGTGCCAGCACAGCACAGGATCCCTACGAGCAGTACTTC.

The V and J genes are TRBV28 and TRBJ1-2; 8 bases agree with TRBD1. The CDR3 runs 14 residues. Per germline, CDR1 MDHEN and CDR2 SYDVKM. J gave up 4 bases and V 6 bases, and 7 bases lay outside the gene matches. CDR3 protein: CASSRDRPAYGYTF. The CDR3 bases are TGTGCCAGCAGCCGGGACAGGCCAGCCTATGGCTACACCTTC.

This sequence joins TRBV6-1 and TRBJ1-5; the match to TRBD1 covers 7 bases. Per germline, CDR1 MNHNS and CDR2 SASEGT. The CDR3 is 15 residues long. Trimming removed 2 bases from V and 6 bases from J; junction bases left unmatched: 7. The CDR3 sequence is CASSETQGGTQPQHF. For the CDR3, the DNA is TGTGCCAGCAGTGAAACGCAGGGGGGAACTCAGCCCCAGCATTTT.

This rearrangement joins TRBV2 to TRBJ2-7; D possibly corresponds to TRBD2 (6 bases). Trimming cost V 6 bases and J 7 bases, with 16 bases left between them. Germline CDR1 reads SNHLY; CDR2 reads FYNNEI. The CDR3 covers 13 residues. This CDR3 is CASRASGTEEQYF. The CDR3 DNA follows: TGTGCCAGCAGGGCTTCCGGGACTGAAGAGCAGTACTTC.

The chain recombines TRBV5-1 with TRBJ2-7, with D possibly matching TRBD1 (6 bases). CDR3 length: 13 residues. Germline V gene lookup returns CDR1 SGHRS and CDR2 YFSETQ. With 3 bases removed from V and 0 bases from J, the gap between germline ends came to 7 bases. The CDR3 loop is CASSWDTSYEQYF. For the CDR3, the DNA is TGCGCCAGCAGCTGGGACACCTCCTACGAGCAGTACTTC.

The chain combines TRBV21-1 with TRBJ1-4; TRBD1 is taken as the D call from the table, unchecked against the DNA. TRBV21-1 counts as a pseudogene. The CDR3 runs 15 residues. The CDR3 DNA reads as TGTGCCAGCAGCTCTTACAGGGGGCTTTGGGAAAAACTGTTTTTT. Translation gives CASSSYRGLWEKLFF.

The chain recombines TRBV5-6 with TRBJ1-5; 8 bases fit TRBD1. The CDR3 is made up of 16 amino acids. The V gene's germline CDR1 is SGHDT and CDR2 YYEEEE. V was clipped by 1 base and J by 6 bases; unmatched bases: 9. CDR3 DNA: TGTGCCAGCAGCTTGACAGGGGGAGTTGAACGTCAGCCCCAGCATTTT. Translating gives CASSLTGGVERQPQHF.